This TCR beta chain was captured in a study of control samples from healthy donors and cancer patients. The CDR3 contains 15 residues. CDR1 and CDR2 from the germline V gene are LNHNV and YYDKDF (reference sequence). The junction had 9 bases not matched to a gene; V was cut back by 7 bases and J by 5 bases. This clone was seen a single time. Profiling relied on immunoSEQ multiplex PCR, and the TCRdb table lists in-frame clones only, not all of them. In the table there are under 200,000 clones, 85% to 95% of which are singletons. The V call is TRBV15, the J call TRBJ2-5; the match to TRBD1 covers 11 bases. This TCR came from a woman aged 60-70 years in good health. The sequencing sample was made of blood. The CDR3, as DNA: TGTGCCACCACTCCCGGACAGGGGGCTGTGGAGACCCAGTACTTC. As protein: CATTPGQGAVETQYF.